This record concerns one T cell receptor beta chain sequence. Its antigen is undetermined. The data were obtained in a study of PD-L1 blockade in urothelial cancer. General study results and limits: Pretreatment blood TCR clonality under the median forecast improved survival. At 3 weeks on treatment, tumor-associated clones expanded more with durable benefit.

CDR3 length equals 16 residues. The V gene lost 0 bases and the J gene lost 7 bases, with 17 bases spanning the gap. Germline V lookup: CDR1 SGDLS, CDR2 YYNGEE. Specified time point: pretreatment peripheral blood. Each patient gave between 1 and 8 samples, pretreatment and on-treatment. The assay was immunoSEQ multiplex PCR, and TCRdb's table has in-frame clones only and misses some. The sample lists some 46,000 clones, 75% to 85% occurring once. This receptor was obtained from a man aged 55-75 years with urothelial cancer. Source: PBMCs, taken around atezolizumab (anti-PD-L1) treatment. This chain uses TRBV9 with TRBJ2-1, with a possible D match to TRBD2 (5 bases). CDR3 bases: TGTGCCAGCAGCGTAGAAGGAGGAGATGGATCGAATGAGCAGTTCTTC. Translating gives CASSVEGGDGSNEQFF.